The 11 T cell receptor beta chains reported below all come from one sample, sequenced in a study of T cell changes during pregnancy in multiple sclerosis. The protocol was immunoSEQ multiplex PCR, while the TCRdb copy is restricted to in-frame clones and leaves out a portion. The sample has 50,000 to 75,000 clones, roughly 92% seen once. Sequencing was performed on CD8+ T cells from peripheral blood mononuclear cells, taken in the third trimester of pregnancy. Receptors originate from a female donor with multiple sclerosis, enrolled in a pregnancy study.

The CDR3 loop reads CASSLSSSGRFYEQYF. In nucleotides, the CDR3 is TGTGCCAGCAGTTTATCATCTAGCGGGAGATTCTACGAGCAGTACTTC. J is TRBJ2-7 and V is TRBV27, with 10 positions matching TRBD2. The V and J ends lost 0 bases and 3 bases, in that order; junction bases with no gene match: 5. This CDR3 is built from 16 residues. The germline gives CDR1 MNHEY, CDR2 SMNVEV (reference sequence).

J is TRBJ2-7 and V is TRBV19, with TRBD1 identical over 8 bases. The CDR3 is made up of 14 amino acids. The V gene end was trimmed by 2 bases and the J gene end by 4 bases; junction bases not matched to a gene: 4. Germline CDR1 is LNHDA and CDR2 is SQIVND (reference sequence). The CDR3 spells CASSISRGLYEQYF. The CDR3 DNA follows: TGTGCCAGTAGTATATCCAGGGGGCTTTACGAGCAGTACTTC.

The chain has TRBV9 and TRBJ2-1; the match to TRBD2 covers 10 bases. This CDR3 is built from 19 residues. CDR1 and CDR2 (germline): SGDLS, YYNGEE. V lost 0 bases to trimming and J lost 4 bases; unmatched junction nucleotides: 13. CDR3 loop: CASSVATSASGSGYNEQFF. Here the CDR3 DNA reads TGTGCCAGCAGCGTAGCTACGTCGGCTAGCGGGAGTGGTTACAATGAGCAGTTCTTC.

The CDR3 region is CASSLRPGNTEAFF. The CDR3 DNA is TGTGCCAGCAGTTTACGGCCGGGGAACACTGAAGCTTTCTTT. The rearrangement links TRBV27 to TRBJ1-1; D gene uncertain. The V end was cut by 2 bases, the J end by 1 base, with 8 bases between. The CDR3 extends over 14 amino acids. Looked up from germline, CDR1 is MNHEY and CDR2 is SMNVEV (reference sequence).

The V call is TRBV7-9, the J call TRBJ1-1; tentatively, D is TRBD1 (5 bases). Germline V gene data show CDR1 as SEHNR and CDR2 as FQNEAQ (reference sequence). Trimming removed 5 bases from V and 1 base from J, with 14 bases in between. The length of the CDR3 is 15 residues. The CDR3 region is CASSQTLGGNTEAFF. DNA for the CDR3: TGTGCCAGCAGCCAAACCCTGGGGGGGAACACTGAAGCTTTCTTT.

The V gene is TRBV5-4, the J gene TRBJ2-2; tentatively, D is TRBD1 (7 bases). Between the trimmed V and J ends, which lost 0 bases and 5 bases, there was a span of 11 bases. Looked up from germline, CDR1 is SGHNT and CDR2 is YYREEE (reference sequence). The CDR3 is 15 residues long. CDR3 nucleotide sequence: TGTGCCAGCAGCTTGGCAGGGGGGACAACCGGGGAGCTGTTTTTT. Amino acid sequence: CASSLAGGTTGELFF.

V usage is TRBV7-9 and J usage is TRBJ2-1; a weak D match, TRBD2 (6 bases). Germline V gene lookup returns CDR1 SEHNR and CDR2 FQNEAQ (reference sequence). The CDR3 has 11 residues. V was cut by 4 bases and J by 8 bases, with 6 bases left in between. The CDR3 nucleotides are TGTGCCAGCAGCTGGGGGGATGAGCAGTTCTTC. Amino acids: CASSWGDEQFF. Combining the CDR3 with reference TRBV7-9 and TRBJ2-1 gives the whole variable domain DTGVSQNPRHKITKRGQNVTFRCDPISEHNRLYWYRQTLGQGPEFLTYFQNEAQLEKSRLLSDRFSAERPKGSFSTLEIQRTEQGDSAMYLCASSWGDEQFFGPGTRLTVL.

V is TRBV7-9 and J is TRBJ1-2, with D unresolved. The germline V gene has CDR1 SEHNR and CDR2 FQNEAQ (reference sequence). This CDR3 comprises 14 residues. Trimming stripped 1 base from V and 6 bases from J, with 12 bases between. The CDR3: CASSLEFLRNGYTF. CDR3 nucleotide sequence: TGTGCCAGCAGCTTAGAATTCTTGCGTAATGGCTACACCTTC.

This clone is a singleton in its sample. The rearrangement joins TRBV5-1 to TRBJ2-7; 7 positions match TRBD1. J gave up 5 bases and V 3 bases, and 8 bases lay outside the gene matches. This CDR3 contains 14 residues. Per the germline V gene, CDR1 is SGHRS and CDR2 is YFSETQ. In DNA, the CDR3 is TGCGCCAGCAGCTGGACAGGTGGTATCCACGAGCAGTACTTC. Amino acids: CASSWTGGIHEQYF.

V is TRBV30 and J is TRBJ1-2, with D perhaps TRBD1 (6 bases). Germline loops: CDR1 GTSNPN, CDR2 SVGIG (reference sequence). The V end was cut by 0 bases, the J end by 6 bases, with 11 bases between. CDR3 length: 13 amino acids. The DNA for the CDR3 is TGTGCCTGGAGTGTAGGGGGGGCCCATGGCTACACCTTC. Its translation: CAWSVGGAHGYTF. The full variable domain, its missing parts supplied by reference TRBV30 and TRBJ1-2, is SQTIHQWPATLVQPVGSPLSLECTVEGTSNPNLYWYRQAAGRGLQLLFYSVGIGQISSEVPQNLSASRPQDRQFILSSKKLLLSDSGFYLCAWSVGGAHGYTFGSGTRLTVV.

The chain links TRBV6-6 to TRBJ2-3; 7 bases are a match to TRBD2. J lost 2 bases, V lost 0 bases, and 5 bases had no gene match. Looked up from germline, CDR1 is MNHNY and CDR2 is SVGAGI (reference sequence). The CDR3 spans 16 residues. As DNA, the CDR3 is TGTGCCAGCAGTTACTCGGGAGGGGTGTTCACAGATACGCAGTATTTT. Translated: CASSYSGGVFTDTQYF.